This T cell receptor beta chain was captured by sequencing in a study of blood T cell repertoires in COVID-19. Original handling: Cell counts per sample came from amplifying reference gene primers. This table comes from immunoSEQ multiplex PCR, and its TCRdb copy is limited to in-frame clones, with some not included. The V and J calls and clone size were taken over from that table, and D and trimming were inferred from the DNA. This sample has about 400,000 clones, with more than 75% found just once. Trimming cost V 0 bases and J 6 bases; bases outside gene matches: 11. CDR3 length: 19 amino acids. Germline values: CDR1 LGHNA, CDR2 YSLEER.

Sequenced: PBMCs or T cells enriched from blood (not recorded which). The rearrangement joins TRBV4-3 to TRBJ2-2, with 12 nucleotides matching TRBD2. This clonotype originated in a woman aged 30 to 39 with acute COVID-19. In DNA, the CDR3 is TGCGCCAGCAGCCAAGATGGCACTAGCGGGGGGTTTGGGCCCGGGGAGCTGTTTTTT. Translation gives CASSQDGTSGGFGPGELFF.